This T cell receptor beta chain derives from a study of cytomegalovirus exposure and HLA in healthy donors. Germline-derived CDR1 and CDR2 are SGHDT and YYEEEE. This CDR3 comprises 13 residues. The V and J ends lost 4 bases and 7 bases, in that order; junction bases with no gene match: 3. 13 Jbeta primers and 60 Vbeta primers were used for the PCR. TCRdb keeps only in-frame clones here, not all; method: immunoSEQ multiplex PCR. The sample shows 150,000 to 200,000 clones, around 75% of them seen only once. The sequenced sample was PBMCs. This TCR came from a woman between 45 and 60 years old in good health and CMV-seronegative. The chain couples TRBV5-6 to TRBJ2-1, with TRBD1 matching 9 bases. The chain's CDR3 is CASSRTGANEQFF. The CDR3, as DNA: TGTGCCAGCAGCCGGACAGGGGCTAATGAGCAGTTCTTC.